The 15 T cell receptor beta chains presented below share a single source sample, sequenced in a study of T cell repertoires in cytomegalovirus infection. TCRdb re-derived calls from the reads in MiXCR, one entry per CDR3 protein. The profile shows approximately 490,000 distinct CDR3 sequences, 11% of them singletons. The sequenced sample was PBMCs. These receptors were obtained from a human donor in good health (CMV status not recorded). Some clones in this sample may be carry-over from other donors' samples.

The sample holds many counts of this clonotype. V is TRBV3-1 and J is TRBJ2-1; 7 bases are a match to TRBD1. With V trimmed by 0 bases and J by 4 bases, 3 bases remained unmatched. This CDR3 region has 15 residues. Germline assignment: CDR1 LGHDT and CDR2 YNNKEL (reference sequence). Written as DNA, the CDR3 is TGTGCCAGCAGCCAAGATGAGGGACAGTACAATGAGCAGTTCTTC. This codes for CASSQDEGQYNEQFF.

This clonotype has ten or more counts. In DNA, the CDR3 is TGTGCCAGCACCTGGACTAGCGGGACGCTTAGCTCCTACAATGAGCAGTTCTTC. Translated: CASTWTSGTLSSYNEQFF. J is TRBJ2-1 and V is TRBV6-5; the match to TRBD2 covers 12 bases. This CDR3 spans 18 amino acids. Germline CDR1 MNHEY, CDR2 SVGAGI. The V and J ends lost 7 bases and 0 bases, in that order; junction bases with no gene match: 10.

This clonotype came up a few times. This chain joins TRBV15 and TRBJ2-3, with TRBD2 matching 10 bases. With V trimmed by 8 bases and J by 5 bases, 4 bases remained unmatched. This CDR3 has 13 residues. CDR1 LNHNV and CDR2 YYDKDF come from the germline V gene (reference sequence). The CDR3 DNA reads TGTGCCACCGCTAGCGGGAGAGGAGATACGCAGTATTTT. Its translation is CATASGRGDTQYF.

This rearrangement joins TRBV2 to TRBJ2-5, with 9 bases fitting TRBD2. Per germline, CDR1 SNHLY and CDR2 FYNNEI. Unmatched junction bases numbered 10, after V lost 6 bases and J lost 5 bases. CDR3 length equals 15 residues. The CDR3 nucleotides are TGTGCCAGCAGCCAAGGGACTAGCATTAGGGAGACCCAGTACTTC. It is translated as CASSQGTSIRETQYF.

This clonotype has a handful of counts. The chain is built from TRBV20-1 and TRBJ2-5; 9 bases are a match to TRBD1. Germline trimming cut 5 bases from V and 5 bases from J; bases unmatched to any gene: 9. Germline assignment: CDR1 DFQATT and CDR2 SNEGSKA (reference sequence). This CDR3 has 14 residues. CDR3 bases: TGCAGTGCTCCAAGACAGGGGGGGAGGGAGACCCAGTACTTC. Its protein is CSAPRQGGRETQYF.

This clonotype was detected many times. This sequence joins TRBV6-1 and TRBJ2-6, with D perhaps TRBD1 (5 bases). Trimming shortened V by 4 bases and J by 3 bases, and 7 bases separated the two germline ends. Germline V lookup: CDR1 MNHNS, CDR2 SASEGT. The CDR3 has 14 residues. CDR3 sequence: CASSVGVGANVLTF. CDR3 DNA sequence: TGTGCCAGCAGTGTAGGGGTTGGGGCCAACGTCCTGACTTTC.

CDR3 amino acids: CASKTGVMGETQYF. DNA for the CDR3: TGTGCCAGCAAGACGGGAGTGATGGGGGAGACCCAGTACTTC. The V call is TRBV2, the J call TRBJ2-5; the D gene is possibly TRBD2 (6 bases). Trimming left V 7 bases short and J 5 bases short, with 17 bases between. This CDR3 region has 14 residues. CDR1 is SNHLY and CDR2 is FYNNEI in the germline V gene.

This clonotype was seen many times. The rearrangement uses TRBV7-6 and TRBJ1-3, with D uncertain. The CDR3 spans 18 residues. V lost 5 bases and J 0 bases, leaving 20 bases between the germline ends. Germline CDR1 SGHVS, CDR2 FNYEAQ. The CDR3 spells CASSPKKDTDHSGNTIYF. CDR3 DNA sequence: TGTGCCAGCAGCCCGAAAAAGGATACGGATCACTCTGGAAACACCATATATTTT.

The table lists this clonotype with many counts. The chain carries TRBV7-2 and TRBJ1-5; D gene ambiguous. The germline CDR1 and CDR2 sequences are SGHTA and FQGNSA. The CDR3 spans 15 residues. V dropped 0 bases and J dropped 4 bases, with 10 bases sitting between them. The CDR3 reads CASSLAGGNNQPQHF. The CDR3, as DNA: TGTGCCAGCAGCTTAGCGGGAGGAAATAATCAGCCCCAGCATTTT.

This clonotype was recorded at least ten times. The chain couples TRBV7-9 to TRBJ1-5; possibly TRBD1 for D (6 bases). Germline assignment: CDR1 SEHNR and CDR2 FQNEAQ (reference sequence). The CDR3 length is 13 residues. The germline V and J ends were trimmed by 6 bases and 5 bases, with 11 bases remaining between them. CDR3 loop: CASSHNRDQPQHF. Written as DNA, the CDR3 is TGTGCCAGCAGTCATAACAGGGATCAGCCCCAGCATTTT.

This clonotype was detected only a few times. The V call is TRBV20-1, the J call TRBJ2-7; D gene unclear. CDR1 and CDR2 (germline): DFQATT, SNEGSKA (reference sequence). V lost 7 bases to trimming and J lost 1 base, with 11 bases between them. The CDR3 spans 12 residues. The CDR3 here is CSVPLKSYEQYF. CDR3 nucleotide sequence: TGCAGTGTTCCCCTTAAATCCTACGAGCAGTACTTC.

The chain is built from TRBV5-1 and TRBJ2-2; maybe TRBD2 (6 bases). This CDR3 comprises 19 residues. Looked up from germline, CDR1 is SGHRS and CDR2 is YFSETQ. Trimming pared 7 bases from V and 3 bases from J, leaving 28 bases between. CDR3 in amino acids: CASGRAMNPGRRDTGELFF. For the CDR3, the DNA is TGCGCCAGCGGCCGGGCTATGAACCCGGGGAGGCGGGACACCGGGGAGCTGTTTTTT.

This clonotype occurred many times. The genes are TRBV7-2 and TRBJ2-2; 12 nucleotides agree with TRBD2. J lost 5 bases, V lost 8 bases, and 6 bases had no gene match. Germline V gives CDR1 SGHTA, CDR2 FQGNSA. The CDR3 totals 15 residues. Here the CDR3 reads CASRLAGVGTGELFF. CDR3 bases: TGTGCCAGCCGACTAGCGGGAGTCGGGACCGGGGAGCTGTTTTTT.

At least ten counts were recorded for this clonotype. The rearrangement uses TRBV10-1 and TRBJ2-3; D is unresolved. CDR3 size: 13 residues. V lost 10 bases, J lost 1 base, and 12 bases lay in between. From germline, CDR1 is WNHNN and CDR2 SYGVQD (reference sequence). The CDR3: CATQSSGTDTQYF. CDR3 in DNA: TGCGCCACCCAGAGTAGTGGCACAGATACGCAGTATTTT.

This clonotype has at least ten counts. The V gene is TRBV7-9, the J gene TRBJ1-1; D uncertain. Germline V gene sequence: CDR1 SEHNR, CDR2 FQNEAQ (reference sequence). CDR3 length: 19 residues. Trimming pared 2 bases from V and 3 bases from J, leaving 25 bases between. The CDR3 DNA reads as TGTGCCAGCAGCTTAAGTATGAGGGTCAGGAAGAACTCGGACACTGAAGCTTTCTTT. Translation gives CASSLSMRVRKNSDTEAFF.